This T cell receptor (beta chain) appears in the sequencing data of a study of T-cell memory formation after mild COVID-19. Trimming stripped 2 bases from V and 6 bases from J, with 14 bases between. Germline CDR1 and CDR2: KGHSH and LQKENI. The CDR3 sequence is 15 residues long. General study results and limits: Clones that contracted from day 15 to 85 had balanced CD4/CD8; later expanders were CD4+ biased. Mainly CM and EM harbored the contracting CD4+ clones; mainly EMRA harbored the CD8+ ones.

This clonotype appeared a few times. Its antigen is still unknown. From the 5' RACE reads, TCRdb called clonotypes with MiXCR, one entry per CDR3 protein. The table has approximately 340,000 distinct CDR3 sequences, about 15% seen once. This chain connects TRBV18 to TRBJ1-5; D not certain. This TCR came from a man aged 18 to 30 who had mild COVID-19 (a few samples of this study predate the infection). Cell type and time point are not known. Material: PBMCs or a T cell subset sorted from them (not recorded which). The CDR3 coding sequence is TGTGCCAGCTCACCAGAAGGCCTCCGGTCTCAGCCCCAGCATTTT. Its translation is CASSPEGLRSQPQHF.